These 25 T cell receptor beta chains came from one sample sequenced in a study of graft-versus-host responses after intestinal transplantation. The antigens of these receptors remain unknown. Measured with immunoSEQ multiplex PCR; TCRdb has only the in-frame clones, and not every one. The profile shows about 99,000 clones, under 95% of them singletons. The input for sequencing was unstimulated CD8+ T cells sorted from spleen or lymph node cells, taken before intestinal transplant. Receptor source: a human donor who received an intestinal transplant.

This clone was seen a handful of times. This chain uses TRBV11-2 with TRBJ1-3; D ambiguous. CDR1 and CDR2 from the germline V gene are SGHAT and FQNNGV. Trimming took 0 bases from V and 4 from J, leaving 7 bases between them. CDR3 length: 14 amino acids. The DNA for the CDR3 is TGTGCCAGCAGCTTAGATGCGGGGGGAAACACCATATATTTT. Residues: CASSLDAGGNTIYF.

CDR3 nucleotide sequence: TGTGCCAGTAGTACGTGGGGCCCTATGAATTCACCCCTCCACTTT. Protein sequence: CASSTWGPMNSPLHF. The rearrangement links TRBV19 to TRBJ1-6; tentatively, D is TRBD1 (5 bases). Germline CDR1 reads LNHDA; CDR2 reads SQIVND (reference sequence). V was pared by 4 bases and J by 7 bases, with 14 bases between. The CDR3 consists of 15 residues.

The CDR3 bases are TGTGCCAGCAGTTTCTACAGGACCTACGAGCAGTACTTC. It yields the protein CASSFYRTYEQYF. V usage is TRBV6-1 and J usage is TRBJ2-7; possibly TRBD1 for D (5 bases). Trimming removed 5 bases from V and 2 bases from J, with 10 bases in between. Germline V lookup: CDR1 MNHNS, CDR2 SASEGT. This CDR3 has 13 residues.

The chain couples TRBV19 to TRBJ1-6; no reliable D call. V shed 7 bases and J shed 7 bases, with 17 bases lying between them. There are 15 residues in the CDR3. Germline assignment: CDR1 LNHDA and CDR2 SQIVND (reference sequence). CDR3 residues: CASNSDQLGNSPLHF. CDR3 nucleotide sequence: TGTGCCAGTAATTCCGATCAACTGGGGAATTCACCCCTCCACTTT.

The chain uses TRBV19 and TRBJ1-2; the match to TRBD1 covers 12 bases. The V gene's germline CDR1 is LNHDA and CDR2 SQIVND (reference sequence). The CDR3 runs 16 residues. The J segment lost 4 bases and the V segment lost 5 bases, leaving 8 bases of the junction unmatched. The CDR3: CASSSSGTGGVYGYTF. The CDR3 coding sequence is TGTGCCAGTAGTTCAAGTGGGACAGGGGGCGTCTATGGCTACACCTTC.

CDR3 DNA: TGTGCCAGCAGCCCTGTTGGTCGGCGGAACACTGAAGCTTTCTTT. It codes for CASSPVGRRNTEAFF. The chain uses TRBV16 and TRBJ1-1; D ambiguous. The V end lost 4 bases, the J end lost 1 base, and 13 bases lay between the germline ends. The germline CDR1 and CDR2 sequences are KGHSY and FQNENV. The CDR3 sequence is 15 residues long. The full variable domain, with the rest looked up from reference TRBV16 and TRBJ1-1, is GEEVAQTPKHLVRGEGQKAKLYCAPIKGHSYVFWYQQVLKNEFKFLISFQNENVFDETGMPKERFSAKCLPNSPCSLEIQATKLEDSAVYFCASSPVGRRNTEAFFGQGTRLTVV.

The chain recombines TRBV28 with TRBJ2-7; tentatively, D is TRBD1 (5 bases). This CDR3 has 14 amino acids. V was trimmed by 2 bases and J by 4 bases, leaving 12 bases between them. CDR1 and CDR2 from the germline V gene are MDHEN and SYDVKM. CDR3 protein: CASSLKNRPYEQYF. CDR3 bases: TGTGCCAGCAGTTTAAAGAACAGGCCGTACGAGCAGTACTTC.

V gene TRBV12-5 combines with J gene TRBJ2-2, with D unresolved. Germline V CDR1 and CDR2: LGHNT, FRNRAP. Trimming removed 6 bases at V and 5 bases at J, with 16 bases between. The CDR3 has 15 amino acids. CDR3 protein: CASGRVIGDTGELFF. The CDR3 bases are TGTGCTAGTGGACGGGTTATTGGTGATACCGGGGAGCTGTTTTTT.

The chain couples TRBV9 to TRBJ2-3, with D possibly matching TRBD2 (6 bases). The V gene's germline CDR1 is SGDLS and CDR2 YYNGEE. The ends were cut back, 1 base at V and 2 bases at J, with 8 bases in the middle. CDR3 length equals 14 residues. CDR3 DNA: TGTGCCAGCAGCGTATGGGAGGCCACAGATACGCAGTATTTT. Its protein is CASSVWEATDTQYF.

The chain couples TRBV7-8 to TRBJ2-5; D could derive from TRBD1 or TRBD2 (5 bases each). The CDR3 extends over 16 amino acids. CDR1 and CDR2 (germline): SGHVS, FQNEAQ. The germline V and J ends were trimmed by 4 bases and 2 bases, with 17 bases remaining between them. The CDR3 is CASSSITGTDQETQYF. In DNA form, the CDR3 reads TGTGCCAGCAGCTCCATAACCGGGACGGATCAAGAGACCCAGTACTTC.

The chain links TRBV7-9 to TRBJ2-7; 8 bases line up with TRBD2. The CDR3 is 13 residues long. Germline V CDR1 and CDR2: SEHNR, FQNEAQ (reference sequence). V lost 9 bases to trimming and J lost 3 bases; unmatched junction nucleotides: 7. In DNA, the CDR3 is TGTGCCAGTGGGCAGGGGACTAGCTACGAGCAGTACTTC. Protein product: CASGQGTSYEQYF. Using reference TRBV7-9 and TRBJ2-7 for the parts outside the CDR3, the full variable domain is DTGVSQNPRHKITKRGQNVTFRCDPISEHNRLYWYRQTLGQGPEFLTYFQNEAQLEKSRLLSDRFSAERPKGSFSTLEIQRTEQGDSAMYLCASGQGTSYEQYFGPGTRLTVT.

This clone came up once. V and J are TRBV5-1 and TRBJ2-5; D is undetermined. CDR3 length equals 15 residues. V was trimmed by 7 bases and J by 2 bases, leaving 18 bases between them. Germline V CDR1 and CDR2: SGHRS, YFSETQ. CDR3 DNA: TGCGCCAGCGCACTGGGGTTTGCAACACAAGAGACCCAGTACTTC. Translated, it gives CASALGFATQETQYF. The complete variable domain, with remaining parts taken from reference TRBV5-1 and TRBJ2-5, reads KAGVTQTPRYLIKTRGQQVTLSCSPISGHRSVSWYQQTPGQGLQFLFEYFSETQRNKGNFPGRFSGRQFSNSRSEMNVSTLELGDSALYLCASALGFATQETQYFGPGTRLLVL.

The chain combines TRBV7-8 with TRBJ2-5; TRBD2 aligns across 7 bases. The CDR3 has 15 amino acids. V was pared by 5 bases and J by 5 bases, with 11 bases of the junction left unmatched. The germline CDR1 and CDR2 sequences are SGHVS and FQNEAQ. CDR3 in amino acids: CASSPGGRVPETQYF. The CDR3 DNA reads TGTGCCAGCAGCCCGGGAGGCAGAGTACCGGAGACCCAGTACTTC.

The chain carries TRBV9 and TRBJ2-1; no clear D gene. With 3 bases removed from V and 8 bases from J, the gap between germline ends came to 12 bases. CDR1 and CDR2 (germline): SGDLS, YYNGEE. There are 13 residues in the CDR3. CDR3 DNA sequence: TGTGCCAGCAGCGCGCCGGGTGGCGATGAGCAGTTCTTC. Its translation: CASSAPGGDEQFF.

The V call is TRBV5-5, the J call TRBJ2-7, with a tentative D call TRBD1 (6 bases). V was shortened by 2 bases and J by 2 bases, with 11 bases between the two germline ends. In germline, CDR1 is SGHKS, CDR2 YYEKEE (reference sequence). This CDR3 is 14 amino acids long. This chain's CDR3 is CASSFDRLTYEQYF. The CDR3 bases are TGTGCCAGCAGCTTCGACAGGCTTACCTACGAGCAGTACTTC. Drawing the rest from reference TRBV5-5 and TRBJ2-7, the complete variable domain is DAGVTQSPTHLIKTRGQQVTLRCSPISGHKSVSWYQQVLGQGPQFIFQYYEKEERGRGNFPDRFSARQFPNYSSELNVNALLLGDSALYLCASSFDRLTYEQYFGPGTRLTVT.

The genes are TRBV4-1 and TRBJ2-7, with unresolved D. V was clipped by 2 bases and J by 4 bases, with 15 bases between them. Germline values: CDR1 MGHRA, CDR2 YSYEKL. The CDR3 is made up of 15 amino acids. Here the CDR3 reads CASSQNPAALYEQYF. Written as DNA, the CDR3 is TGCGCCAGCAGCCAAAACCCCGCGGCTTTATACGAGCAGTACTTC.

The count of this clone is one. The chain employs TRBV6-5 and TRBJ1-2; D ambiguous. The CDR3 is made up of 11 amino acids. V gave up 10 bases and J gave up 6 bases, with 12 bases separating them. Germline lookup yields CDR1 MNHEY and CDR2 SVGAGI. DNA for the CDR3: TGTGCCACCTTTGAGGCCCATGGCTACACCTTC. Its protein product is CATFEAHGYTF.

The CDR3 region is CSVRGFYGYTF. CDR3 DNA: TGCAGCGTTCGGGGTTTTTATGGCTACACCTTC. The chain couples TRBV29-1 to TRBJ1-2; D ambiguous. Trimming left V 5 bases short and J 5 bases short, with 9 bases between. Germline CDR1 reads SQVTM; CDR2 reads ANQGSEA. This CDR3 is 11 amino acids long.

This clone was observed a few times. V usage is TRBV7-7 and J usage is TRBJ2-2; the match to TRBD2 covers 13 bases. The CDR3 runs to 16 residues. The V segment lost 5 bases and the J segment 0 bases; nucleotides outside the gene matches: 0. The germline CDR1 and CDR2 sequences are SSHAT and FNYEAQ (reference sequence). The CDR3 DNA reads TGTGCCAGCAGCACTAGCGGGGGGGCGAACACCGGGGAGCTGTTTTTT. Amino acids: CASSTSGGANTGELFF.

The chain joins TRBV29-1 to TRBJ1-2; possible D gene TRBD1, 5 bases. V lost 5 bases, J lost 7 bases, and 11 bases lay in between. CDR1 and CDR2 (germline): SQVTM, ANQGSEA. There are 11 residues in the CDR3. DNA for the CDR3: TGCAGCGTTTCTCAGGGCCCTGGCTACACCTTC. This sequence encodes CSVSQGPGYTF.

Remarks on this clone: Other DNA sequences of this sample code for an identical CDR3. The rearrangement links TRBV19 to TRBJ1-1; no clear D gene. This CDR3 is built from 13 residues. The V gene's germline CDR1 is LNHDA and CDR2 SQIVND (reference sequence). V was pared by 3 bases and J by 2 bases, with 7 bases between. CDR3 in amino acids: CASSIGVNTEAFF. In DNA form, the CDR3 reads TGTGCCAGTAGTATTGGGGTTAACACTGAAGCTTTCTTT.

V and J are TRBV2 and TRBJ1-1; maybe TRBD1 (6 bases). The CDR3 is 14 residues long. Between the trimmed V and J ends, which lost 6 bases and 3 bases, there was a span of 14 bases. In germline, CDR1 is SNHLY, CDR2 FYNNEI. The CDR3 spells CASRPQGYDTEAFF. CDR3 DNA sequence: TGTGCCAGCAGACCCCAGGGGTATGACACTGAAGCTTTCTTT.

J is TRBJ2-1 and V is TRBV11-1; a weak D match, TRBD2 (6 bases). CDR1 SGHAT and CDR2 FQDESV come from the germline V gene (reference sequence). The CDR3 runs to 13 residues. V lost 9 bases and J 2 bases, leaving 11 bases between the germline ends. The CDR3 here is CASRGMTYNEQFF. The DNA for the CDR3 is TGTGCCAGTCGGGGGATGACCTACAATGAGCAGTTCTTC. The full variable domain, its missing parts supplied by reference TRBV11-1 and TRBJ2-1, is EAEVAQSPRYKITEKSQAVAFWCDPISGHATLYWYRQILGQGPELLVQFQDESVVDDSQLPKDRFSAERLKGVDSTLKIQPAELGDSAMYLCASRGMTYNEQFFGPGTRLTVL.

The rearrangement links TRBV6-1 to TRBJ2-7; no definite D call. V was clipped by 10 bases and J by 7 bases, with 11 bases between them. Per the germline V gene, CDR1 is MNHNS and CDR2 is SASEGT. This CDR3 has 10 residues. CDR3 in DNA: TGTGCCACCCTATATCGAGAGCAGTACTTC. Translating gives CATLYREQYF.

This chain links TRBV5-1 with TRBJ1-3; TRBD1 matches 9 bases. V lost 4 bases, J lost 1 base, and 6 bases stayed unmatched. The CDR3 has 16 residues. Germline CDR1 is SGHRS and CDR2 is YFSETQ. Here the CDR3 reads CASSAGQGMSGNTIYF. CDR3 DNA: TGCGCCAGCAGCGCCGGACAGGGGATGTCTGGAAACACCATATATTTT.